The following is a TCR beta chain sequence with its context. No antigen is known for it. With 5 bases clipped from V and 7 bases from J, the junction kept 8 bases outside the gene matches. Germline CDR1 reads SGHAT; CDR2 reads FQDESV (reference sequence). This CDR3 spans 15 amino acids. TCRdb analysed the RT-PCR reads with MiXCR anew, one entry per CDR3 protein. The sample carries 500,000 to 600,000 distinct CDR3 sequences, approximately 15% recorded once. This sample was taken from a study of response to subunit inactivated influenza vaccine. Study results and caveats: The study's authors posited that every seasonal influenza vaccination enlists few new T cells.

The source is a man in his fifties or sixties who received an inactivated influenza vaccine. The chain combines TRBV11-1 with TRBJ2-1; 10 nucleotides align to TRBD1. The sample here was CD4+ T cells sorted from PBMCs, taken roughly 24 months after vaccination. CDR3 loop: CASSQPGQGLNEQFF. CDR3 coding DNA: TGTGCCAGCAGCCAACCGGGACAGGGGTTGAATGAGCAGTTCTTC.